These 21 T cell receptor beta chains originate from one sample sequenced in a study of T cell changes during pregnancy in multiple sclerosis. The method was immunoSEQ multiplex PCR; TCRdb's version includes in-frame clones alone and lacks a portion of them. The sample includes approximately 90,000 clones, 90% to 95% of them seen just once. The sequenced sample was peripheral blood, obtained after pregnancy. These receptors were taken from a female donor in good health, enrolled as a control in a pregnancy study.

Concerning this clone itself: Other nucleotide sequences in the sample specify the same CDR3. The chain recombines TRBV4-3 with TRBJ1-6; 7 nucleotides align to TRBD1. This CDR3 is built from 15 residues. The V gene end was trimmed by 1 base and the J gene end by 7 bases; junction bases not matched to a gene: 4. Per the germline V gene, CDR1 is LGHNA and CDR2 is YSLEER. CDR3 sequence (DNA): TGCGCCAGCAGCCAAGTAGACAGGGACAATTCACCCCTCCACTTT. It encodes CASSQVDRDNSPLHF.

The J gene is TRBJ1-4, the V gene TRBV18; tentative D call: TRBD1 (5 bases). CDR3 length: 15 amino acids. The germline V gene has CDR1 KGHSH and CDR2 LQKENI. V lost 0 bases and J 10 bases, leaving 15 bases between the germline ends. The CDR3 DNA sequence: TGTGCCAGCTCACCACCGGACACCCCCCGTGGAAAACTGTTTTTT. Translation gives CASSPPDTPRGKLFF.

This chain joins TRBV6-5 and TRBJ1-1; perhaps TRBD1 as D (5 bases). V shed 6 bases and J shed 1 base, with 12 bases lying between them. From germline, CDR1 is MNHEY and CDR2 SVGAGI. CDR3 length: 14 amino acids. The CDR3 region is CASRPGGRNTEAFF. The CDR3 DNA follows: TGTGCCAGCAGGCCGGGGGGTAGGAACACTGAAGCTTTCTTT.

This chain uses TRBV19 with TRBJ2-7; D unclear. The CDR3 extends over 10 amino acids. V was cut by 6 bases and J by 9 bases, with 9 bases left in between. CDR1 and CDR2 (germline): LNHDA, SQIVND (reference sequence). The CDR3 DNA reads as TGTGCCAGTAGAGCCCAATGGCAGTACTTC. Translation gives CASRAQWQYF. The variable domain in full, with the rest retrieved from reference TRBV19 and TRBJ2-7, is DGGITQSPKYLFRKEGQNVTLSCEQNLNHDAMYWYRQDPGQGLRLIYYSQIVNDFQKGDIAEGYSVSREKKESFPLTVTSAQKNPTAFYLCASRAQWQYFGPGTRLTVT.

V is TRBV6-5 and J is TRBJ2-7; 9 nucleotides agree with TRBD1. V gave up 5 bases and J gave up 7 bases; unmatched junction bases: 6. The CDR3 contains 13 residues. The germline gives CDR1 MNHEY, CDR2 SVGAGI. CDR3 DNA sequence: TGTGCCAGCAGTCTTGGGACAGGGCGGGAGCAGTACTTC. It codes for CASSLGTGREQYF.

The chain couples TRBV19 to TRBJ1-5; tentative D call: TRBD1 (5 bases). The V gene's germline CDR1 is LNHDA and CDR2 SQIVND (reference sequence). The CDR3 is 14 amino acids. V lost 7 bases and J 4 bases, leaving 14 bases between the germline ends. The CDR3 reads CASTGTSFNQPQHF. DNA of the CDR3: TGTGCCAGTACAGGGACTTCGTTTAATCAGCCCCAGCATTTT. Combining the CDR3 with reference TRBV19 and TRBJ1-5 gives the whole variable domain DGGITQSPKYLFRKEGQNVTLSCEQNLNHDAMYWYRQDPGQGLRLIYYSQIVNDFQKGDIAEGYSVSREKKESFPLTVTSAQKNPTAFYLCASTGTSFNQPQHFGDGTRLSIL.

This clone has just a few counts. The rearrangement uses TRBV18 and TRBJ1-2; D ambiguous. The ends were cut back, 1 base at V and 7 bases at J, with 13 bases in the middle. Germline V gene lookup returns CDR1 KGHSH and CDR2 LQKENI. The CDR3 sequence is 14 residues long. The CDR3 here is CASSPRPAPFGYTF. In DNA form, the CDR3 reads TGTGCCAGCTCACCACGACCAGCGCCATTTGGCTACACCTTC.

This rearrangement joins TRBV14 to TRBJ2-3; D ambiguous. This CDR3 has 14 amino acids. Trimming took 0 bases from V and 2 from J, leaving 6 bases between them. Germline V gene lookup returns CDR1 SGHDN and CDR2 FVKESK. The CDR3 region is CASSQDLITDTQYF. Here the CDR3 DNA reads TGTGCCAGCAGCCAAGATCTAATCACAGATACGCAGTATTTT. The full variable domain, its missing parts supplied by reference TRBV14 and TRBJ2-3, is EAGVTQFPSHSVIEKGQTVTLRCDPISGHDNLYWYRRVMGKEIKFLLHFVKESKQDESGMPNNRFLAERTGGTYSTLKVQPAELEDSGVYFCASSQDLITDTQYFGPGTRLTVL.

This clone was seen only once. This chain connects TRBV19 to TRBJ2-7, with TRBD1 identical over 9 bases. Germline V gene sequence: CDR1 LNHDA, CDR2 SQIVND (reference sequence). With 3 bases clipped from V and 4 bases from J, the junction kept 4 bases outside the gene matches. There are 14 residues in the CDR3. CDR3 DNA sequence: TGTGCCAGTAGTATTCGTGGACAGGGGTACGAGCAGTACTTC. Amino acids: CASSIRGQGYEQYF.

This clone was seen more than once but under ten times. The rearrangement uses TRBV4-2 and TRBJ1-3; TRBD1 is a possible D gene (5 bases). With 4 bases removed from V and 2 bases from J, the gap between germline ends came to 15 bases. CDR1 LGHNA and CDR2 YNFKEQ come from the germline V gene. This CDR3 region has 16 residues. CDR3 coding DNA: TGTGCCAGCAGCCCGATGGTGGGGGGGGCTGGAAACACCATATATTTT. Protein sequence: CASSPMVGGAGNTIYF.

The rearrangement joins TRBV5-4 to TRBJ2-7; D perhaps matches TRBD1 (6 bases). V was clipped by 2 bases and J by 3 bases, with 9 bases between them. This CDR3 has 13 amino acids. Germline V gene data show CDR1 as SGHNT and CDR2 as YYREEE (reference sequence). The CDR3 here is CASSLVGGYEQYF. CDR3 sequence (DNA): TGTGCCAGCAGCTTAGTAGGGGGCTACGAGCAGTACTTC. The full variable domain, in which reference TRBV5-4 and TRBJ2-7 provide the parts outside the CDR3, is ETGVTQSPTHLIKTRGQQVTLRCSSQSGHNTVSWYQQALGQGPQFIFQYYREEENGRGNFPPRFSGLQFPNYSSELNVNALELDDSALYLCASSLVGGYEQYFGPGTRLTVT.

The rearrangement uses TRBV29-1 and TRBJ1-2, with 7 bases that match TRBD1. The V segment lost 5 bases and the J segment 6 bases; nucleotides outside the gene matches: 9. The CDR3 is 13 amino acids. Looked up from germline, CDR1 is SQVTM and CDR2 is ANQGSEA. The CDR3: CSVSYLTGDGYTF. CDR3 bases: TGCAGCGTTTCTTACCTTACAGGGGATGGCTACACCTTC. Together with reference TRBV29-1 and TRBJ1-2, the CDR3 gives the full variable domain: SAVISQKPSRDICQRGTSLTIQCQVDSQVTMMFWYRQQPGQSLTLIATANQGSEATYESGFVIDKFPISRPNLTFSTLTVSNMSPEDSSIYLCSVSYLTGDGYTFGSGTRLTVV.

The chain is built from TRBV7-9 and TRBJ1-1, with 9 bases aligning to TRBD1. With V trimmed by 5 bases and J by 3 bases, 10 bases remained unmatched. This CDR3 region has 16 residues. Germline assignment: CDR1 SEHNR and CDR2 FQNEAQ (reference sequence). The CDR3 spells CASSVKTGGAYTEAFF. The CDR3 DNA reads TGTGCCAGCAGCGTAAAAACAGGGGGCGCGTACACTGAAGCTTTCTTT.

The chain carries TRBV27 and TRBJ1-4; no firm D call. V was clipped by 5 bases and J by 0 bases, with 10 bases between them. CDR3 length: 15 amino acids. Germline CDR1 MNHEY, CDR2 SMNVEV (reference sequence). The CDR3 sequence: CASSASGATNEKLFF. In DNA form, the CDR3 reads TGTGCCAGCAGTGCCTCAGGTGCAACTAATGAAAAACTGTTTTTT.

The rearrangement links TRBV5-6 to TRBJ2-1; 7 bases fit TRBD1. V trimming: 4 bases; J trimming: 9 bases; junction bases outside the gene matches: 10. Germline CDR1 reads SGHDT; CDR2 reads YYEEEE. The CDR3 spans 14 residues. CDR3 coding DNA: TGTGCCAGCAGCAGAGGGACAGTAAGAGGTGAGCAGTTCTTC. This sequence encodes CASSRGTVRGEQFF.

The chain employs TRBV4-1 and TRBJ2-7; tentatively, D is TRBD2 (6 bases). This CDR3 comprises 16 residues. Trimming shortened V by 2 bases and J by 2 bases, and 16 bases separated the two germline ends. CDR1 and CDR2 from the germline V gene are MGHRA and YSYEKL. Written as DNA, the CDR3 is TGCGCCAGCAGCCAAAACGTGGGACTTTTGGCCTACGAGCAGTACTTC. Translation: CASSQNVGLLAYEQYF.

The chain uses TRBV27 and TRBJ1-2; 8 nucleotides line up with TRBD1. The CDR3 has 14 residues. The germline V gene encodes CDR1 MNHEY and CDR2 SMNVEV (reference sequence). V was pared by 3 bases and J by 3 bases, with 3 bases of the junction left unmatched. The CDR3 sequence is CASSFRDRYYGYTF. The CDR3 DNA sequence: TGTGCCAGCAGTTTCCGGGACAGGTACTATGGCTACACCTTC.

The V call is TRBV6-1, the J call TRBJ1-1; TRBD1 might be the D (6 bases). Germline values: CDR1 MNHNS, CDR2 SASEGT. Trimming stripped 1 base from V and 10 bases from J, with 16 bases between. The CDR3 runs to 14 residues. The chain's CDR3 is CASSEGGFGGRAFF. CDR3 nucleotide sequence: TGTGCCAGCAGTGAAGGGGGCTTTGGGGGCAGAGCTTTCTTT.

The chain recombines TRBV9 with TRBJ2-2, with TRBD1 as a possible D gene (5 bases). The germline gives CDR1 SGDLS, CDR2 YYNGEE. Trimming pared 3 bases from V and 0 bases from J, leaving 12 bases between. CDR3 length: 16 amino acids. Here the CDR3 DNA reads TGTGCCAGCAGCGCACGACAGAGCACGAACACCGGGGAGCTGTTTTTT. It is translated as CASSARQSTNTGELFF.

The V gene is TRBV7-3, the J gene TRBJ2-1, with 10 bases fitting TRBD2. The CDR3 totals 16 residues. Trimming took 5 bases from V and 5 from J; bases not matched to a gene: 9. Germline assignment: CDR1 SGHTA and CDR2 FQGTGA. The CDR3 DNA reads TGTGCCAGCAGCATGGACCTAGCGGGGGCCAACAATGAGCAGTTCTTC. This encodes CASSMDLAGANNEQFF.

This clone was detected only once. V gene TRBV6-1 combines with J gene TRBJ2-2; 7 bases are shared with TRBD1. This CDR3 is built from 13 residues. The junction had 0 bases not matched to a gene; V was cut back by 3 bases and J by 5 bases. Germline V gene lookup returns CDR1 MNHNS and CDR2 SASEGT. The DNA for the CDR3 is TGTGCCAGCAGTGAGACAGGGACCGGGGAGCTGTTTTTT. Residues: CASSETGTGELFF.